This T cell receptor beta chain was sequenced in a study of regulatory T cells in long-lasting Graves disease. Stated time point: newly diagnosed GD, antithyroid drugs for less than 3 months. After RNA was extracted from PBMCs, the TCR library was made from it. The diagnosis of Graves' disease used American Thyroid Association guidelines. This CDR3 is 15 amino acids long. Germline assignment: CDR1 SEHNR and CDR2 FQNEAQ (reference sequence). Deletions cut 4 bases from V and 1 base from J, with 8 bases between. Arm-PCR of CDR3 regions and iRepertoire HTBI primers were the basis on which TCR beta libraries were built. A single record per CDR3 protein comes from TCRdb applying MiXCR to the multiplex PCR reads. Of a few hundred thousand distinct CDR3 sequences in the sample, 12% were seen once. These same records also appear under a second study, on T cells in Graves' hyperthyroidism and ophthalmopathy.

The source of this sequence is a woman aged 18-30 years with Graves disease. The specimen comprised peripheral blood mononuclear cells (PBMCs), sampled at new diagnosis, from a patient treated with antithyroid drugs. The chain is built from TRBV7-9 and TRBJ2-6, with D unresolved. In nucleotides, the CDR3 is TGTGCCAGCAGCTCCTTTTCTTCTGGGGCCAACGTCCTGACTTTC. It yields the protein CASSSFSSGANVLTF.